This entry concerns a single T cell receptor (beta chain). As yet, its antigen is unknown. These data are taken from a study of glioma-infiltrating T cells. Notes on the study in general: Only very few CDR3 sequences appeared in both tissue and blood. Above-expected tissue-blood divergence occurred in all gliomas, most in low-grade ones.

The CDR3 runs to 13 residues. V lost 6 bases to trimming and J lost 3 bases; unmatched junction nucleotides: 4. Germline assignment: CDR1 MNHEY and CDR2 SMNVEV (reference sequence). TCR alpha and beta CDR3 regions were amplified from RNA using iRepertoire nested multiplex PCR. Input was about 100-450 ng of tissue mRNA or PBMC total RNA. TCRdb reanalysed the multiplex PCR reads using MiXCR and keeps one entry per CDR3 protein. Of some 130,000 distinct CDR3 sequences in the sample, 24% were seen once. The rearrangement joins TRBV27 to TRBJ2-5; 7 positions agree with TRBD2. The origin of this receptor is a human donor with low-grade glioma or glioblastoma, undergoing nonglioma brain surgery, or in good health (not recorded which). Sequenced sample: glioma tissue, nonneoplastic brain tissue, or PBMCs (not recorded which). DNA for the CDR3: TGTGCCAGCAGAACCCTAGCGGAAGAGACCCAGTACTTC. The encoded protein is CASRTLAEETQYF.